This record concerns one T cell receptor (beta chain) sequence. Just one base apart from a much larger clone, this may be a read error. This sample was taken from a study of blood T cells in healthy people across ages. A J-beta primer mix and a sample-barcoded 5' primer were used in a second PCR of roughly 7 to 12 cycles. TCRdb independently ran MiXCR on the 5' RACE reads; one entry per CDR3 protein. Of around 1,000,000 distinct CDR3 sequences in the sample, 35% to 40% were seen once. CDR3 length: 15 residues. Germline CDR1 SGHRS, CDR2 YFSETQ. The V and J ends lost 0 bases and 7 bases, in that order; junction bases with no gene match: 9.

Sequencing used blood. This sequence originates from a man between 18 and 29 years old in good health. The chain recombines TRBV5-1 with TRBJ2-7, with 8 bases that match TRBD1. Here the CDR3 reads CASSLGTGWYNEQYF. DNA for the CDR3: TGCGCCAGCAGCTTGGGGACAGGGTGGTACAATGAGCAGTACTTC.